This TCR beta chain was sequenced during a study of blood T cell repertoires in COVID-19. There are 15 residues in the CDR3. V was shortened by 2 bases and J by 5 bases, with 12 bases between the two germline ends. Germline V gene data show CDR1 as MNHNS and CDR2 as SASEGT. TCRdb keeps only in-frame clones here, not all; method: immunoSEQ multiplex PCR. The top ten clones hold 0.95% to 1.5% of a sample with under 300,000 clones, over 80% of them seen once. The chain employs TRBV6-1 and TRBJ1-4, with no clear D. Sequences were obtained from PBMCs or T cells enriched from blood (not recorded which). This TCR came from a human donor in a cohort exposed to, infected with or recovered from COVID-19 (not recorded which). The donor label of this sample is uncertain. The CDR3, as DNA: TGTGCCAGCAGTGAATTAAGCTACCCGAATGAAAAACTGTTTTTT. This sequence encodes CASSELSYPNEKLFF.